This T cell receptor beta chain was captured by sequencing in a study of T cells in Graves' hyperthyroidism and ophthalmopathy. Study overall: Peripheral blood collection took place at initial diagnosis, before any treatment. Study-wide points: In blood, most of the thyroid clonotypes expanded above 0.001 were also present.

The CDR3 regions of TCR beta were amplified from RNA transcripts. The TCR CDR3 was amplified in a first-round RT-PCR using the HTBI primer set. One entry per CDR3 protein, called by TCRdb with MiXCR from the multiplex PCR reads. The table records around 340,000 distinct CDR3 sequences, about 20% of them present only once. Hyperthyroidism was newly diagnosed in patients aged 18 to 65 (duration under 2 months). Fresh peripheral blood, 9.5 to 10 ml of it, supplied the PBMCs. This CDR3 has 15 residues. V was cut by 1 base and J by 5 bases, with 9 bases left in between. Germline V gives CDR1 SEHNR, CDR2 FQNEAQ (reference sequence). A word on this clonotype: Its antigen is undetermined.

Sequenced input: blood. The receptor comes from a woman aged 45-60 years with Graves' hyperthyroidism. The rearrangement uses TRBV7-9 and TRBJ1-6; tentatively, D is TRBD1 (5 bases). Written as DNA, the CDR3 is TGTGCCAGCAGCTTAGTCGGGACTAATAATTCACCCCTCCACTTT. It is translated as CASSLVGTNNSPLHF.